One sample yielded the 11 T cell receptor beta chains listed below, sequenced in a study of CD8+ T cells in alopecia areata. Treatment defined: oral pan-JAK inhibitor, 5-10 mg twice daily. The sequencing template was cDNA reverse transcribed from extracted RNA. TCRdb's table, derived via immunoSEQ multiplex PCR, lists solely in-frame clones and lacks some. Of under 95,000 clones listed, around 70% are singletons. The specimen comprised CD8+ T cells sorted from blood, sampled at approximately week 44, from a patient treated with tofacitinib. These receptors were collected from a human donor with alopecia areata.

There are a few counts of this clone. The rearrangement links TRBV2 to TRBJ2-7, with D hard to call. This CDR3 has 13 residues. Germline V CDR1 and CDR2: SNHLY, FYNNEI. The germline V and J ends were trimmed by 1 base and 4 bases, with 8 bases remaining between them. The CDR3 protein is CASSEDGNYEQYF. CDR3 sequence (DNA): TGTGCCAGCAGTGAAGACGGAAATTACGAGCAGTACTTC.

CDR3 in DNA: TGCAGCGTTGAAACTGGGGTATCAGCTTTCTTT. Translation: CSVETGVSAFF. This rearrangement joins TRBV29-1 to TRBJ1-1; D is unclear. There are 11 residues in the CDR3. The germline gives CDR1 SQVTM, CDR2 ANQGSEA. Between the trimmed V and J ends, which lost 2 bases and 10 bases, there was a span of 11 bases.

The chain combines TRBV30 with TRBJ2-3, with 9 bases aligning to TRBD1. The germline gives CDR1 GTSNPN, CDR2 SVGIG (reference sequence). With 2 bases clipped from V and 4 bases from J, the junction kept 7 bases outside the gene matches. This CDR3 has 15 amino acids. The CDR3: CAWSTGTGKADTQYF. CDR3 in DNA: TGTGCCTGGAGTACCGGGACAGGGAAGGCAGATACGCAGTATTTT. The full variable domain, in which reference TRBV30 and TRBJ2-3 provide the parts outside the CDR3, is SQTIHQWPATLVQPVGSPLSLECTVEGTSNPNLYWYRQAAGRGLQLLFYSVGIGQISSEVPQNLSASRPQDRQFILSSKKLLLSDSGFYLCAWSTGTGKADTQYFGPGTRLTVL.

The chain couples TRBV15 to TRBJ2-7; the match to TRBD1 covers 9 bases. The germline V gene encodes CDR1 LNHNV and CDR2 YYDKDF (reference sequence). The CDR3 length is 15 residues. Losses at the gene ends were 1 base for V and 5 bases for J; bases not matched to a gene: 6. The CDR3: CATSRGTGEDHEQYF. The CDR3 region has the DNA TGTGCCACCAGCAGAGGGACAGGGGAGGACCACGAGCAGTACTTC.

This clone was counted a few times. The genes are TRBV29-1 and TRBJ1-2; 7 nucleotides line up with TRBD1. CDR1 is SQVTM and CDR2 is ANQGSEA in the germline V gene. J was trimmed by 7 bases and V by 4 bases; bases with no gene match: 21. The CDR3 runs to 17 residues. This CDR3 reads CSVVRPTGIYGDGGYTF. For the CDR3, the DNA is TGCAGCGTTGTACGACCGACAGGGATATACGGAGATGGTGGCTACACCTTC.

This clone turned up a few times. J is TRBJ2-3 and V is TRBV30; the match to TRBD1 covers 8 bases. The CDR3 covers 16 residues. Germline V gene lookup returns CDR1 GTSNPN and CDR2 SVGIG (reference sequence). J lost 3 bases, V lost 1 base, and 9 bases had no gene match. The CDR3 DNA reads as TGTGCCTGGAGTGACCCGGGACAGGTCTATACAGATACGCAGTATTTT. Encoded protein: CAWSDPGQVYTDTQYF.

V and J are TRBV29-1 and TRBJ2-7; 12 nucleotides align to TRBD2. There are 16 residues in the CDR3. Germline-derived CDR1 and CDR2 are SQVTM and ANQGSEA. V trimming: 0 bases; J trimming: 2 bases; junction bases outside the gene matches: 5. The CDR3 is CSVEDLSSGGAYEQYF. In nucleotides, the CDR3 is TGCAGCGTTGAAGATTTGTCTAGCGGGGGGGCCTACGAGCAGTACTTC.

This chain connects TRBV29-1 to TRBJ2-1, with TRBD2 identical over 11 bases. The ends lost 7 bases at V and 6 bases at J; junction bases unmatched: 8. Germline V lookup: CDR1 SQVTM, CDR2 ANQGSEA. The CDR3 consists of 14 residues. The CDR3 DNA reads as TGCAGCGCCCCGCTAGCGGGGGGCATCAATGAGCAGTTCTTC. This gives the protein CSAPLAGGINEQFF.

This chain uses TRBV28 with TRBJ1-5; tentative D call: TRBD1 (6 bases). Germline V gene data show CDR1 as MDHEN and CDR2 as SYDVKM. Trimming pared 2 bases from V and 7 bases from J, leaving 9 bases between. This CDR3 is 13 amino acids long. As DNA, the CDR3 is TGTGCCAGCAGTTTACCAGGGGACCAGCCCCAGCATTTT. This sequence encodes CASSLPGDQPQHF.

The sample holds a few counts of this clone. The chain combines TRBV4-3 with TRBJ2-7; the D call may be TRBD1 or TRBD2 (6 bases each). Germline V gene data show CDR1 as LGHNA and CDR2 as YSLEER. The ends were cut back, 0 bases at V and 0 bases at J, with 12 bases in the middle. This CDR3 spans 16 amino acids. This chain's CDR3 is CASSQDRGGGSYEQYF. The CDR3 DNA sequence: TGCGCCAGCAGCCAAGATAGAGGGGGAGGCTCCTACGAGCAGTACTTC.

The chain joins TRBV6-5 to TRBJ1-2; D unclear. Trimming took off 0 bases at V and 5 bases at J, with 16 bases between the two ends. Germline V lookup: CDR1 MNHEY, CDR2 SVGAGI. The length of the CDR3 is 16 residues. The chain's CDR3 is CASSYSEEFVGYGYTF. In nucleotides, the CDR3 is TGTGCCAGCAGTTACTCGGAGGAATTTGTTGGATATGGCTACACCTTC.